The source of this T cell receptor beta chain is a study of identical twins (dated by TCRdb to the mid-2010s). Background for the entire study: To test whether fetal clonotypes persist, the study used deep sequencing on TCR alpha and beta repertoires from monozygotic twins, unrelated adults of various ages, and cord blood. Replicate twin experiments were performed at different times using different library preparation protocols to rule out contamination.

At the junction V is shortened by 0 bases and J by 0 bases, with 15 bases in between. The CDR3 starts with the cysteine, ends with the phenylalanine, and has 18 residues. The read is trimmed to its CDR3 DNA, 54 bases read in frame from base 1. Taken from the germline V gene (reference sequence), the CDR1 and CDR2 loops are LGHDT and YNNKEL. Every donor was a healthy Caucasian. The twin cohort consisted of three pairs of female monozygotic twins, all aged roughly 18 to 30 years. Using Miltenyi CD45RO+ enrichment and human naive T-cell isolation kits, memory (CD45RO+) and naive T cells were isolated from PBMC. This clonotype has a handful of counts. Its cognate antigen has yet to be identified. Base qualities were left out, and no much larger clone turns up one base away. Libraries were made using 5' RACE. The instrument was an Illumina HiSeq 2000. Template switching added a universal primer binding site, and the final cDNA carried a unique molecular identifier that allowed TCR cDNA molecules to be counted accurately. Specific primers in the conserved constant-segment region were used to synthesize first-strand cDNA for TCR alpha and beta chains. To control for contamination, every cDNA library was double barcoded, receiving both a SMART-Mk sample barcode and Illumina barcodes. TruSeq adapter sequences along with Illumina sample barcodes were introduced in two successive PCR steps. The TCR alpha and beta cDNA libraries were sequenced on the Illumina HiSeq platform using custom primers. As for how the authors treated the data: Unique molecular identifiers were extracted from raw reads with MiGEC, and CDR3 positions were determined with MiXCR. Recombination models were inferred per individual with the repgenHMM and IGoR tools using an EM algorithm. Shared clonotype analysis was performed with the tcR package in R, normalizing sharing by the product of cloneset sizes. Out-of-frame nonproductive sequences were analyzed to study raw recombination free of thymic and clonal selection effects. TCRdb took the public reads, trimmed them with fastp at Q25, ran MiXCR for clone calling and kept in-frame beta chains. One record per CDR3 amino acid sequence lists the most common genes and DNA. The V and J calls were not made by the authors but by TCRdb's processing. The sample contains around 240,000 distinct CDR3 sequences, 5.5% to 7% of them found a single time. Roughly 3.6% of the sample comes from the top ten.

Study-wide conclusions, independent of this receptor: A weaker excess of twin sharing was found in beta out-of-frame sequences because the signal-to-noise ratio was lowered by fewer shared sequences. Recombination models systematically underestimated out-of-frame TCR alpha sharing in monozygotic twins but agreed with sharing between unrelated individuals. Out-of-frame TCR alpha sequences shared between twins showed an excess of low generation-probability sequences compared with coincidental sharing between unrelated individuals. Invariant T cells such as MAIT and iNKT could partly confound zero-insertion analyses, although diverse VJ usage argued against such confounding for most clonotypes. Abundant cord blood beta clonotypes had fewer insertions, young adult naive repertoires showed a similar but weaker trend, and memory repertoires showed no such trend. Conclusions relied on cross-sectional statistical analysis, since the same donors could not be followed over many years.

This same sample was also part of a study on yellow fever vaccine responses in identical twins. As the second paper documents: The authors reported that the T cell response to vaccination in identical twins appeared partly convergent and partly personalized. In identical twins, the study followed T cell clones that responded to the vaccine with precision.

This clonotype was obtained from a woman aged 18-35 years in good health. The rearranged segments are TRBV3-1 and TRBJ2-1; a tentative D call is TRBD2 (6 bases match). Material for sequencing was memory (CD45RO+) T cells sorted from blood. The cell subset or site label here, explained by the study, means: CD45RO+ enriched T cells. Read as DNA, the sequence is TGTGCCAGCAGCCAAGATAGGATAGCGGCGAGCTCCTACAATGAGCAGTTCTTC. This sequence encodes CASSQDRIAASSYNEQFF.